Presented here are 27 T cell receptor beta chains from one specimen sequenced in a study of shared clonotypes between healthy human individuals. Repertoires were generated with immunoSEQ multiplex PCR, while TCRdb's copy carries only in-frame clones and drops some. The data contain about 980,000 clones, around three quarters of them singletons. Sequences were obtained from memory CD4+ T cells sorted from blood. Stated subset: CD45RA-negative fraction. The receptors come from a man younger than 35 in good health.

This chain connects TRBV6-6 to TRBJ2-5, with a weak D call TRBD2 (6 bases). Per the germline V gene, CDR1 is MNHNY and CDR2 is SVGAGI (reference sequence). V was trimmed by 10 bases and J by 5 bases, leaving 17 bases between them. CDR3 size: 13 residues. CDR3 sequence: CATTPPGVETQYF. Written as DNA, the CDR3 is TGTGCCACCACCCCCCCGGGGGTGGAGACCCAGTACTTC.

The chain couples TRBV18 to TRBJ1-1; no definite D call. V was pared by 2 bases and J by 2 bases, with 12 bases between. CDR3 length: 15 amino acids. From germline, CDR1 is KGHSH and CDR2 LQKENI. The DNA of the CDR3 is TGTGCCAGCTCACCAGTTGTGGCGGTCAACACTGAAGCTTTCTTT. Translating it yields CASSPVVAVNTEAFF.

The DNA for the CDR3 is TGTGCCAGCAGCCGCCGAGGTGGCGGGGGGTCGGAGACCCAGTACTTC. Residues: CASSRRGGGGSETQYF. The chain employs TRBV7-9 and TRBJ2-5; TRBD2 agrees at 8 bases. Germline V gives CDR1 SEHNR, CDR2 FQNEAQ (reference sequence). With 5 bases clipped from V and 5 bases from J, the junction kept 13 bases outside the gene matches. CDR3 length: 16 amino acids.

This clone was observed a handful of times. V usage is TRBV5-4 and J usage is TRBJ1-2, with 11 bases identical to TRBD1. Germline trimming cut 0 bases from V and 3 bases from J; bases unmatched to any gene: 7. Germline values: CDR1 SGHNT, CDR2 YYREEE (reference sequence). The CDR3 totals 17 residues. The CDR3 DNA reads as TGTGCCAGCAGCTTGGCGTCCGGGGACAGGGGGTACTATGGCTACACCTTC. Protein: CASSLASGDRGYYGYTF.

The rearrangement joins TRBV15 to TRBJ2-1; 9 positions match TRBD2. V dropped 5 bases and J dropped 9; count of bases not matched to a gene: 5. Germline lookup yields CDR1 LNHNV and CDR2 YYDKDF (reference sequence). The CDR3 spans 13 residues. The CDR3: CATSQRGDGEQFF. CDR3 nucleotides: TGTGCCACCAGCCAGCGGGGGGACGGTGAGCAGTTCTTC.

V and J are TRBV27 and TRBJ2-7; 13 nucleotides agree with TRBD2. V was pared by 2 bases and J by 4 bases, with 2 bases of the junction left unmatched. Germline-derived CDR1 and CDR2 are MNHEY and SMNVEV (reference sequence). There are 15 residues in the CDR3. DNA of the CDR3: TGTGCCAGCAGTTTAGAGACTAGCGGGAGGTACGAGCAGTACTTC. Protein: CASSLETSGRYEQYF.

The chain has TRBV28 and TRBJ1-3; D is unclear. Germline CDR1 reads MDHEN; CDR2 reads SYDVKM. V gave up 4 bases and J gave up 0 bases, with 7 bases separating them. This CDR3 region has 14 residues. CDR3 protein: CASSSWSSGNTIYF. The CDR3 DNA follows: TGTGCCAGCAGTTCTTGGAGCTCTGGAAACACCATATATTTT.

This clone has a handful of counts. The chain uses TRBV7-2 and TRBJ1-5; D gene ambiguous. Looked up from germline, CDR1 is SGHTA and CDR2 is FQGNSA. The CDR3 has 13 amino acids. Trimming took off 9 bases at V and 1 base at J, with 10 bases between the two ends. CDR3 sequence: CASGVNSNQPQHF. CDR3 DNA: TGTGCCAGTGGGGTAAACAGCAATCAGCCCCAGCATTTT.

The chain joins TRBV18 to TRBJ2-5; 9 nucleotides match TRBD2. The CDR3 spans 15 residues. The V gene end was trimmed by 3 bases and the J gene end by 4 bases; junction bases not matched to a gene: 6. Germline CDR1 reads KGHSH; CDR2 reads LQKENI. This CDR3 is CASSPQGLAAETQYF. CDR3 in DNA: TGTGCCAGCTCACCCCAGGGACTAGCTGCAGAGACCCAGTACTTC.

In DNA form, the CDR3 reads TGTGCCAGCAGTCCCCAGGGGCGAGGTTTGAATGAGCAGTTCTTC. This encodes CASSPQGRGLNEQFF. V gene TRBV28 combines with J gene TRBJ2-1; D might be TRBD1 (6 bases). CDR3 length equals 15 residues. Per germline, CDR1 MDHEN and CDR2 SYDVKM. V lost 5 bases to trimming and J lost 7 bases, with 18 bases between them.

This chain joins TRBV6-1 and TRBJ2-7; D may be TRBD2 (5 bases). The V gene lost 0 bases and the J gene lost 2 bases, with 14 bases spanning the gap. Germline assignment: CDR1 MNHNS and CDR2 SASEGT. CDR3 length: 16 amino acids. The CDR3 sequence is CASSEAVSHGTYEQYF. CDR3 in DNA: TGTGCCAGCAGTGAAGCGGTATCCCACGGGACCTACGAGCAGTACTTC.

CDR3 protein: CASASDSTSYNEQFF. DNA of the CDR3: TGTGCTAGTGCCTCGGACTCGACCTCCTACAATGAGCAGTTCTTC. V gene TRBV12-5 combines with J gene TRBJ2-1; weak D call: TRBD2 (5 bases). Deletions cut 7 bases from V and 0 bases from J, with 13 bases between. This CDR3 is 15 amino acids long. Germline CDR1 reads LGHNT; CDR2 reads FRNRAP.

The chain employs TRBV5-1 and TRBJ1-4; no firm D call. Germline CDR1 reads SGHRS; CDR2 reads YFSETQ. V shed 4 bases and J shed 1 base, with 8 bases lying between them. This CDR3 has 14 residues. Here the CDR3 reads CASSPGGTNEKLFF. The CDR3 DNA reads as TGCGCCAGCAGCCCCGGAGGAACTAATGAAAAACTGTTTTTT.

This sequence joins TRBV5-6 and TRBJ2-5; D remains ambiguous. The CDR3 loop spans 13 amino acids. Trimming cost V 4 bases and J 5 bases, with 12 bases left between them. Germline CDR1 is SGHDT and CDR2 is YYEEEE. The chain's CDR3 is CASSPEQTETQYF. CDR3 DNA sequence: TGTGCCAGCAGCCCGGAGCAAACGGAGACCCAGTACTTC.

The V call is TRBV10-3, the J call TRBJ2-7, with a possible D match to TRBD1 (5 bases). This CDR3 is 11 amino acids long. Germline assignment: CDR1 ENHRY and CDR2 SYGVKD. The V gene lost 6 bases and the J gene lost 3 bases, with 6 bases spanning the gap. CDR3 DNA: TGTGCCATCAGGGACAACTACGAGCAGTACTTC. It specifies CAIRDNYEQYF.

Points on this clone: The sample holds other DNA sequences that translate to the same CDR3. The V call is TRBV30, the J call TRBJ2-5; D is undetermined. The CDR3 length is 10 residues. Between the trimmed V and J ends, which lost 3 bases and 1 base, there was a span of 0 bases. Germline-derived CDR1 and CDR2 are GTSNPN and SVGIG (reference sequence). As DNA, the CDR3 is TGTGCCTGGAGCCAAGAGACCCAGTACTTC. It is translated as CAWSQETQYF.

Only a few counts were recorded for this clone. The J gene is TRBJ1-1, the V gene TRBV6-5; 7 bases are shared with TRBD1. The CDR3 extends over 12 amino acids. V shed 6 bases and J 6 bases; nucleotides not matched to a gene: 4. Germline-derived CDR1 and CDR2 are MNHEY and SVGAGI. The CDR3 region has the DNA TGTGCCAGCAGGGACAGGCAGTCTGAAGCTTTCTTT. It yields the protein CASRDRQSEAFF.

The DNA of the CDR3 is TGTGCCAGCAGCGTCGGGTTGGTCGGAGAGACCCAGTACTTC. Its protein is CASSVGLVGETQYF. This rearrangement joins TRBV9 to TRBJ2-5; the D is unclear. The CDR3 has 14 residues. Germline assignment: CDR1 SGDLS and CDR2 YYNGEE. V shed 2 bases and J shed 4 bases, with 12 bases lying between them. The variable domain in full, with the rest retrieved from reference TRBV9 and TRBJ2-5, is DSGVTQTPKHLITATGQRVTLRCSPRSGDLSVYWYQQSLDQGLQFLIQYYNGEERAKGNILERFSAQQFPDLHSELNLSSLELGDSALYFCASSVGLVGETQYFGPGTRLLVL.

The chain links TRBV5-6 to TRBJ1-2; D unresolved. The germline V gene has CDR1 SGHDT and CDR2 YYEEEE. The CDR3 runs 15 residues. V was cut by 0 bases and J by 7 bases, with 16 bases left in between. This CDR3 reads CASSLVGSPMAGYTF. The CDR3 region has the DNA TGTGCCAGCAGCTTGGTCGGCAGCCCTATGGCTGGCTACACCTTC.

The gene calls are TRBV4-1 and TRBJ2-4, with D perhaps matching TRBD1 or TRBD2 (5 bases each). The V and J ends lost 1 base and 0 bases respectively, with 19 bases between them. This CDR3 is built from 19 residues. Germline loops: CDR1 MGHRA, CDR2 YSYEKL. This CDR3 is CASSQAPPGQDLAKNIQYF. The CDR3 DNA is TGCGCCAGCAGCCAAGCTCCCCCGGGGCAAGACCTAGCCAAAAACATTCAGTACTTC.

The J gene is TRBJ1-6, the V gene TRBV30; tentatively, D is TRBD1 (6 bases). Trimming pared 0 bases from V and 7 bases from J, leaving 13 bases between. CDR1 and CDR2 from the germline V gene are GTSNPN and SVGIG (reference sequence). This CDR3 contains 15 residues. DNA for the CDR3: TGTGCCTGGAGTGTGGATGGGGGGCGGAATTCACCCCTCCACTTT. Protein: CAWSVDGGRNSPLHF.

This clone was picked up a small number of times. The V gene is TRBV2, the J gene TRBJ1-5; D call uncertain. Trimming shortened V by 6 bases and J by 3 bases, and 12 bases separated the two germline ends. The CDR3 totals 14 residues. Germline values: CDR1 SNHLY, CDR2 FYNNEI. The CDR3 sequence: CASRADGLNQPQHF. CDR3 nucleotides: TGTGCCAGCAGAGCGGACGGCCTCAATCAGCCCCAGCATTTT.

V and J are TRBV11-3 and TRBJ1-5, with D possibly matching TRBD1 (6 bases). Germline CDR1 and CDR2: SGHNT and YENEEA. V was clipped by 3 bases and J by 7 bases, with 22 bases between them. This CDR3 region has 17 residues. The CDR3 region is CASSLPLHNRVGQPQHF. In nucleotides, the CDR3 is TGTGCCAGCAGCTTGCCCCTCCATAACAGGGTCGGCCAGCCCCAGCATTTT.

V and J are TRBV18 and TRBJ2-7; no firm D call. This CDR3 has 11 amino acids. Germline loops: CDR1 KGHSH, CDR2 LQKENI. Between the trimmed V and J ends, which lost 5 bases and 6 bases, there was a span of 8 bases. The DNA of the CDR3 is TGTGCCAGCTCAGCCTCGGGCGAGCAGTACTTC. Protein product: CASSASGEQYF.

This CDR3 reads CSVGQGLDGYTF. As DNA, the CDR3 is TGCAGCGTTGGACAGGGGTTGGATGGCTACACCTTC. The chain joins TRBV29-1 to TRBJ1-2, with 8 bases aligning to TRBD1. With V trimmed by 4 bases and J by 6 bases, 4 bases remained unmatched. Looked up from germline, CDR1 is SQVTM and CDR2 is ANQGSEA. The CDR3 has 12 amino acids.

The sample holds a few counts of this clone. CDR3 sequence reads: CASSLGTGLRGEQFF. CDR3 in DNA: TGCGCCAGCAGCTTGGGGACAGGCTTAAGGGGTGAGCAGTTCTTC. V is TRBV5-1 and J is TRBJ2-1, with 7 bases that match TRBD1. This CDR3 contains 15 residues. V shed 0 bases, J shed 9 bases, and the junction held 9 bases outside the gene matches. Germline V lookup: CDR1 SGHRS, CDR2 YFSETQ. Full variable domain (missing parts from reference TRBV5-1 and TRBJ2-1): KAGVTQTPRYLIKTRGQQVTLSCSPISGHRSVSWYQQTPGQGLQFLFEYFSETQRNKGNFPGRFSGRQFSNSRSEMNVSTLELGDSALYLCASSLGTGLRGEQFFGPGTRLTVL.

V usage is TRBV19 and J usage is TRBJ1-1; TRBD1 might be the D (5 bases). V was trimmed by 7 bases and J by 1 base, leaving 13 bases between them. The CDR3 extends over 14 amino acids. Germline V gene lookup returns CDR1 LNHDA and CDR2 SQIVND (reference sequence). The CDR3 loop is CASTPQGRNTEAFF. The CDR3 DNA reads as TGTGCCAGTACTCCCCAGGGCAGGAACACTGAAGCTTTCTTT.